Presented here are 20 T cell receptor beta chains from one specimen sequenced in a study of blood T cell repertoires in COVID-19. Produced via immunoSEQ multiplex PCR; TCRdb's table is partial and in-frame only. Of 200,000 to 250,000 clones listed, around nine tenths are singletons. The source material was peripheral blood. The receptors originated from a woman in her 70s with active or convalescent COVID-19.

This chain joins TRBV3-1 (or the pseudogene TRBV3-2) and TRBJ1-1; D gene uncertain. This CDR3 contains 15 residues. With 4 bases removed from V and 1 base from J, the gap between germline ends came to 13 bases. CDR1 and CDR2 (germline): LGHDT, YNNKEL (reference sequence). Here the CDR3 reads CASSLSRGWNTEAFF. DNA of the CDR3: TGTGCCAGCAGCCTAAGCCGGGGATGGAACACTGAAGCTTTCTTT.

The V gene is TRBV5-1, the J gene TRBJ2-7; D is unclear. The CDR3 covers 14 residues. The germline V gene has CDR1 SGHRS and CDR2 YFSETQ. V lost 1 base and J 1 base, leaving 9 bases between the germline ends. The CDR3 sequence: CASSLPEESYEQYF. The DNA of the CDR3 is TGCGCCAGCAGCTTGCCCGAGGAGTCCTACGAGCAGTACTTC.

V is TRBV27 and J is TRBJ1-2, with D tentatively TRBD1 (6 bases). The CDR3 runs 15 residues. The V gene lost 2 bases and the J gene lost 4 bases, with 14 bases spanning the gap. CDR1 MNHEY and CDR2 SMNVEV come from the germline V gene (reference sequence). The CDR3 region is CASSLGGGDSYGYTF. CDR3 nucleotides: TGTGCCAGCAGTTTAGGGGGCGGTGATAGCTATGGCTACACCTTC.

V usage is TRBV9 and J usage is TRBJ2-5; D might be TRBD2 (6 bases). The CDR3 is 17 residues long. Trimming pared 0 bases from V and 5 bases from J, leaving 20 bases between. From germline, CDR1 is SGDLS and CDR2 YYNGEE. CDR3 DNA sequence: TGTGCCAGCAGCGTAGGGGTCGGGGGTGCCCGAATGGAGACCCAGTACTTC. It translates to CASSVGVGGARMETQYF.

This rearrangement joins TRBV6-5 to TRBJ1-2; possible D gene TRBD1, 5 bases. Deletions cut 6 bases from V and 4 bases from J, with 18 bases between. The CDR3 loop spans 15 amino acids. In germline, CDR1 is MNHEY, CDR2 SVGAGI. In DNA form, the CDR3 reads TGTGCCAGCAGCCCGCCAACGGGGGTGTCCTATGGCTACACCTTC. The encoded protein is CASSPPTGVSYGYTF.

The gene calls are TRBV5-1 and TRBJ2-5; 8 bases match TRBD2. Germline V gives CDR1 SGHRS, CDR2 YFSETQ. J was trimmed by 2 bases and V by 2 bases; bases with no gene match: 5. The CDR3 spans 15 residues. The CDR3 protein is CASSFSGGTQETQYF. The CDR3 bases are TGCGCCAGCAGCTTCTCGGGAGGGACGCAAGAGACCCAGTACTTC.

CDR3 region: CATSDLGGRETQYF. The CDR3 region has the DNA TGTGCCACCAGTGATTTGGGGGGCCGGGAGACCCAGTACTTC. The V gene is TRBV24-1, the J gene TRBJ2-5; TRBD1 is a possible D gene (6 bases). This CDR3 has 14 amino acids. Trimming cost V 0 bases and J 5 bases, with 9 bases left between them. The germline V gene has CDR1 KGHDR and CDR2 SFDVKD.

The rearrangement links TRBV7-3 to TRBJ2-3; tentative D call: TRBD1 (6 bases). Germline V gene data show CDR1 as SGHTA and CDR2 as FQGTGA. The CDR3 covers 14 residues. V shed 2 bases and J shed 2 bases, with 8 bases lying between them. CDR3 sequence: CASSLGQHTDTQYF. For the CDR3, the DNA is TGTGCCAGCAGCTTAGGACAGCACACAGATACGCAGTATTTT.

CDR3 nucleotide sequence: TGTGCCGGGAGACCGGGACAGGGGCCCTACGAGCAGTACTTC. Amino acid sequence: CAGRPGQGPYEQYF. The chain carries TRBV2 and TRBJ2-7; 10 bases are a match to TRBD1. The germline V gene encodes CDR1 SNHLY and CDR2 FYNNEI. The CDR3 contains 14 residues. The V and J ends lost 11 bases and 2 bases, in that order; junction bases with no gene match: 9.

The chain combines TRBV12-5 with TRBJ2-7; D is unclear. Germline CDR1 is LGHNT and CDR2 is FRNRAP. V was trimmed by 6 bases and J by 3 bases, leaving 15 bases between them. CDR3 size: 14 residues. This CDR3 is CASGWATGYYEQYF. The CDR3 nucleotides are TGTGCTAGTGGCTGGGCCACCGGTTACTACGAGCAGTACTTC.

This clone occurred a few times. The chain joins TRBV24-1 to TRBJ1-5; TRBD1 aligns across 8 bases. Germline assignment: CDR1 KGHDR and CDR2 SFDVKD. J was trimmed by 10 bases and V by 9 bases; bases with no gene match: 10. The length of the CDR3 is 13 residues. DNA of the CDR3: TGTGCCACCGGGGAGACAGGGGAAAGACCCCAGCATTTT. It codes for CATGETGERPQHF.

V usage is TRBV9 and J usage is TRBJ1-3, with a possible D match to TRBD1 (5 bases). The CDR3 totals 15 residues. Trimming removed 0 bases at V and 2 bases at J, with 9 bases between. The germline CDR1 and CDR2 sequences are SGDLS and YYNGEE. Here the CDR3 DNA reads TGTGCCAGCAGCGTAGGGGGGGTCCCTGGAAACACCATATATTTT. It yields the protein CASSVGGVPGNTIYF.

The chain links TRBV12-3 or TRBV12-4 to TRBJ2-7; D may be TRBD1 (5 bases). The CDR3 sequence is 13 residues long. Trimming pared 5 bases from V and 6 bases from J, leaving 14 bases between. The CDR3 reads CASSQRSTVEQYF. DNA for the CDR3: TGTGCCAGCAGTCAACGCTCGACAGTCGAGCAGTACTTC.

V and J are TRBV4-3 and TRBJ1-2; D ambiguous. CDR1 and CDR2 (germline): LGHNA, YSLEER. Trimming removed 1 base from V and 7 bases from J, with 7 bases in between. The CDR3 consists of 12 residues. DNA for the CDR3: TGCGCCAGCAGCCAAGGTTCGAGTGGCTACACCTTC. Translating gives CASSQGSSGYTF.

The rearrangement links TRBV27 to TRBJ1-3; tentatively, D is TRBD1 (5 bases). Germline V gene data show CDR1 as MNHEY and CDR2 as SMNVEV (reference sequence). The CDR3 runs 15 residues. V was clipped by 4 bases and J by 4 bases, with 14 bases between them. In DNA form, the CDR3 reads TGTGCCAGCAGTTCAAACGGGGGTTGGGGAAACACCATATATTTT. As protein: CASSSNGGWGNTIYF.

V is TRBV9 and J is TRBJ2-3, with a weak D call TRBD2 (7 bases). V was clipped by 2 bases and J by 2 bases, with 18 bases between them. The CDR3 has 17 amino acids. Germline V gene sequence: CDR1 SGDLS, CDR2 YYNGEE. The CDR3 DNA reads TGTGCCAGCAGCGTGGGCCAACCCGGGGGGCCCACAGATACGCAGTATTTT. This sequence encodes CASSVGQPGGPTDTQYF.

V gene TRBV7-8 combines with J gene TRBJ1-2; weak D call: TRBD1 (5 bases). This CDR3 has 14 residues. In germline, CDR1 is SGHVS, CDR2 FQNEAQ. Trimming left V 3 bases short and J 6 bases short, with 14 bases between. For the CDR3, the DNA is TGTGCCAGCAGCTTGGACACTTTGGCACATGGCTACACCTTC. The encoded protein is CASSLDTLAHGYTF.

The V call is TRBV5-6, the J call TRBJ1-2, with a weak D call TRBD1 (5 bases). V was trimmed by 1 base and J by 7 bases, leaving 20 bases between them. The CDR3 is 16 residues long. CDR1 and CDR2 from the germline V gene are SGHDT and YYEEEE. CDR3 sequence reads: CASSLYQGNLFIGYTF. CDR3 bases: TGTGCCAGCAGCTTGTACCAGGGTAACCTATTTATTGGCTACACCTTC.

This chain uses TRBV10-3 with TRBJ1-1; D ambiguous. The CDR3 sequence is 13 residues long. The V gene's germline CDR1 is ENHRY and CDR2 SYGVKD. Trimming removed 3 bases at V and 1 base at J, with 6 bases between. The CDR3 region is CAISDSGNTEAFF. The CDR3 bases are TGTGCCATCAGTGATTCGGGGAACACTGAAGCTTTCTTT.

The chain employs TRBV29-1 and TRBJ1-3; D remains ambiguous. Germline CDR1 is SQVTM and CDR2 is ANQGSEA. This CDR3 is 13 amino acids long. V lost 6 bases, J lost 2 bases, and 11 bases lay in between. CDR3 region: CSVSGPTGNTIYF. The CDR3 DNA sequence: TGCAGCGTCTCTGGCCCCACTGGAAACACCATATATTTT.